This record covers a single T cell receptor (beta chain). What it binds is not known. This record comes from a study of cytomegalovirus exposure and HLA in healthy donors. About the research overall: The early release's HLA-typed donors yielded some 85 million unique TCRs. Whole-study findings and limits: Rare TCR sequences predominated, though certain public TCRs were found in many donors. A later analysis, which compared TCR beta chains of equal frequency, found the HLA-associated ones more clonally expanded. Later analysis associated a missense DCLRE1C variant with TCR beta V- and J-gene trimming.

PCR was performed using 60 Vbeta and 13 Jbeta primers. TCRdb keeps only in-frame clones here, not all; method: immunoSEQ multiplex PCR. The sample consists of about 140,000 clones, 77% of them appearing once. The CDR3 has 17 amino acids. Unmatched junction bases numbered 13, after V lost 5 bases and J lost 7 bases. Germline V CDR1 and CDR2: SGHTA, FQGNSA. The sample was PBMCs. The receptor comes from a woman aged 45 to 65 in good health and CMV-seronegative. J is TRBJ2-3 and V is TRBV7-2, with TRBD2 identical over 12 bases. CDR3 protein: CASSPRGTSGSMNTQYF. CDR3 sequence (DNA): TGTGCCAGCAGCCCCAGAGGGACTAGCGGGTCTATGAATACGCAGTATTTT. Full variable domain (rest looked up from reference TRBV7-2 and TRBJ2-3): GAGVSQSPSNKVTEKGKDVELRCDPISGHTALYWYRQSLGQGLEFLIYFQGNSAPDKSGLPSDRFSAERTGGSVSTLTIQRTQQEDSAVYLCASSPRGTSGSMNTQYFGPGTRLTVL.